This TCR beta chain was captured by sequencing in a study of OX40 agonist ivuxolimab in advanced cancers. Across the whole study: Prior checkpoint blockade (anti-PD-1, anti-PD-L1 or anti-CTLA-4) was permitted; over 30% had it.

This CDR3 comprises 12 residues. V was shortened by 5 bases and J by 6 bases, with 9 bases between the two germline ends. Per germline, CDR1 MNHEY and CDR2 SVGAGI. The method was immunoSEQ multiplex PCR; TCRdb's version includes in-frame clones alone and lacks a portion of them. This repertoire shows 70,000 to 95,000 clones, 92% found once; its top ten account for roughly 0.5%. This rearrangement joins TRBV6-5 to TRBJ2-3; a weak D match, TRBD2 (5 bases). This TCR came from an adult with an advanced solid tumor such as melanoma, head and neck, liver or kidney cancer. The source was CD4+ or CD8+ T cells sorted from blood, collected in a trial of the OX40 agonist ivuxolimab. The CDR3 nucleotides read TGTGCCAGCAGTCTGTGGAGGGATACGCAGTATTTT. It specifies CASSLWRDTQYF.